Given below is one TCR beta chain in context. What antigen it recognizes has not been identified. No base qualities exist here, and no much larger clone lies one base off it. These data belong to a study of cytomegalovirus exposure and HLA in healthy donors (dated by TCRdb to the late 2010s). Study-wide context: According to an earlier analysis of several hundred of the donors, about 180 million T cells yielded 117 million unique TCR beta sequences and approximately 300 Gb of sequence data. An early release that covered fewer than 800 HLA-typed donors contained around 330 gigabases of sequencing data and 75 million to 100 million unique TCR sequences. The genetic ancestry cluster associated with self-reported Caucasian donors included about four fifths of the 398 genotyped donors. The study aimed to test whether signatures of past pathogen exposure could be identified by cataloging public T cell receptors. The study profiled the T cell repertoires of hundreds of subjects by immunosequencing and related them to cytomegalovirus serostatus. Along with the roughly 610-subject first cohort, a separate validation cohort of about 110 different subjects was used. High-throughput TCR immunosequencing, statistical association of individual TCRs with disease status, and machine learning were combined to predict cytomegalovirus infection status. A later analysis re-examined previously published TCR beta repertoires from 610 or so donors and added high-resolution HLA genotyping to investigate patterns of TCR occurrence. Rather than using new phenotypic data, the later analysis identified candidate immune exposures from TCR beta sequences and from how often those sequences occurred across donors. An earlier analysis of more than 450 of the donors used high-throughput TCR beta sequencing to judge whether each TCR beta V gene segment behaved as functional or pseudogenic. Alongside the repertoire data, information on donor age, sex, ethnicity and CMV serostatus was compiled. A later genetic analysis used genome-wide SNP genotypes for about 60% of the roughly 670 donors, treating that subset as a discovery cohort. Every repertoire in the discovery cohort had been generated on one and the same sequencing platform. Both class I and class II loci were covered by HLA typing, at four-digit resolution. The number of donors typed differed by locus, with about 629-630 for A, B, C, DRB1 and DQB1, roughly 520 for DQA1, some 570 for DPA1, and approximately 470 for DPB1. Roughly 5 DR-DQ haplotypes were handled as single units for association and clustering, since linkage in the cohort was strong. Across 398 genotyped donors of the cohort, an average of 235,054 unique TCR beta nucleotide sequences per donor were sequenced, and 15% to 20% of those sequences were non-productive.

The cohort comprised around 700 healthy bone marrow donors. At the time of sampling, all cohort members were nominally healthy, though unrecorded immune exposures were likely present. The donor was CMV seronegative and belonged to the group of around 350 seronegative cohort members. A peripheral blood sample was collected from each donor, and TCR beta sequencing was performed on peripheral blood mononuclear cells. The Qiagen DNeasy Blood Extraction Kit was used to extract genomic DNA from the blood cell samples. Trimming takes 0 bases from V and 5 bases from J, and the germline ends sit 11 bases apart. The CDR3 runs 14 amino acids, cysteine and phenylalanine included. Only the CDR3 DNA stays, 42 bases, in frame from base 1. In the germline V gene (reference sequence), CDR1 corresponds to LNHDA and CDR2 to SQIVND. Receptor libraries were prepared by the immunoSEQ multiplex PCR assay. For the multiplex PCR, a mixture combining 60 forward primers for TCR Vbeta segments and 13 reverse primers for TCR Jbeta segments was used. A multiplex PCR assay on genomic DNA amplified the CDR3 region of rearranged TCR beta genes. The Illumina HiSeq System was used to sequence the amplified TCR beta libraries as 87-base-pair reads. Per the authors' processing: In a later analysis, tens of millions of unique TCR beta chains were counted across the 650 to 700 repertoires, and about 10 million of these chains were shared by at least two donors. Raw reads were error-corrected and collapsed into unique sequences with a nearest-neighbor algorithm that merged closely related sequences to remove PCR and sequencing errors. V, D and J gene segments were assigned by aligning CDR3 sequences to IMGT reference sequences. For a sequence to be retained, a match of at least six nucleotides was required to both a V gene segment and a J gene segment. Rearrangements were called productive when the CDR3 lacked stop codons and stayed in frame with V and J; all others were non-productive. Following IMGT convention, CDR3 was defined as the stretch from the second conserved V-encoded cysteine up to the conserved J-encoded phenylalanine. The earlier analysis of about 610 of the donors excluded any sequence lacking an unambiguous match to a single V gene segment. An earlier analysis of fewer than 750 of the donors classified V segments as functional when productive rearrangements were above 56.7% and as segregating when the standard deviation between donors was above 5%. A statistical classification framework was developed to diagnose cytomegalovirus status using the catalog of TCR beta chain sequences. In a later analysis, TCR nucleotide sequences were compared against IMGT/GENE-DB human TR gene sequences so that V and J genes could be assigned. A later analysis assigned CDR3 sequences and most-parsimonious VDJ recombination scenarios with the TCRdist pipeline. A later analysis defined each TCR beta chain by its CDR3 amino acid sequence plus V-gene family, and excluded reads lacking a unique V-gene family. A later analysis removed 500 to 600 highly shared, low-generation-probability nucleotide sequences to deal with suspected cross-contamination and a sequencing artifact. For each public chain, a later analysis derived a clonal expansion index from normalized ranks of inferred template counts within each repertoire. A later analysis computed generation probabilities with a VDJ recombination model fitted to out-of-frame rearrangements, and checked the results against IGoR. In a later analysis, TCR-TCR, TCR-HLA and TCR-CMV co-occurrence was scored with hypergeometric tests, and a repertoire-size bias correction was applied to TCR pairs. To estimate false discovery rates, a later analysis permuted the HLA or CMV assignments 20 times. In a later analysis, co-occurring TCRs were grouped using DBSCAN, and TCRdist sequence similarity was added for clustering within HLA-allele-positive subsets. Repertoires with fewer than 30,000 or more than 120,000 public chains, plus five repertoires with anomalous nucleotide sharing, were excluded from co-occurrence clustering. TCRdb re-hosts the immuneACCESS table, in-frame sequences only. Its copies lack some clones; in the studies checked, an unresolved V gene accounts for under half of them, and the cause for the rest is not known. V and J calls and clone size are copied from that table; D and trimming were computed from the DNA. The sample profile shows around 140,000 clones; around 75% of them were found once. The top ten clonotypes cover 2.9% of the sample.

General conclusions and limits of the study: A group of highly shared sequence variants was considered likely to be a technical artifact of the sequencing pipeline. According to a later genetic analysis, donors in an Asian-associated ancestry cluster had fewer N-insertions in productive TCRs than the approximately 670-donor mean. A further reported finding was that TCR beta sequences accurately predicted the HLA-A and HLA-B alleles for most subjects in the first cohort. In vitro tests confirmed that a few of the cytomegalovirus-associated TCR beta chains recognize cytomegalovirus antigens. The study listed 150 to 200 TCR beta chains as associated with cytomegalovirus. In a later analysis, TCR association rates were found to vary across HLA loci, with the most associated TCRs seen for DRB1 alleles and the fewest for HLA-C alleles. In a later analysis, HLA-associated TCR beta chains showed more clonal expansion and lower generation probabilities than non-associated chains that were equally common. In a later genetic analysis, a missense DCLRE1C variant was associated with V-gene and J-gene trimming of TCR beta chains, and the association was replicated in an independent cohort. While some public TCRs were present in many individuals, most TCR sequences turned up only very rarely across donors. Roughly uniform sequencing depth across donors was assumed in presence/absence analyses, although this assumption may not hold. The only immune exposure information available for the cohort was CMV serostatus. Broadly in line with IMGT annotations, most TCR beta V segments showed up in productive rearrangements about 87% or about 30% of the time in an earlier analysis of around 550 of the donors. At a false discovery rate of 0.05, a later analysis linked fewer than 20,000 TCR beta sequences to specific HLA alleles. Only TCR beta chains were sequenced in this cohort, and the absence of alpha or paired-chain data limited detectable features. According to a later analysis, most CMV-associated TCR beta chains appeared to be HLA-restricted, and the HLA associations seemed to be driven largely by CMV exposure. The earlier analysis of 587 of the donors excluded over 15 rarely observed V segments, including chromosome 9 orphons, because counts were too low. Because the 87-base-pair reads could not distinguish some IMGT-functional V segments, including TRBV6-2 and TRBV6-3, those segments were excluded. When HLA alleles, especially DR and DQ, strongly co-occurred, TCR associations were difficult to assign to individual alleles. The classifier was reported to diagnose cytomegalovirus status with high specificity and sensitivity in both the original and validation cohorts. Because HLA typing was missing for some donors at each locus, association tests included only the typed subset. Correlated functional status among segregating V segments might reflect linkage disequilibrium, but an unknown experimental factor could not be ruled out. Several of the top co-occurrence clusters appeared to be linked to parvovirus B19, influenza, CMV and Epstein-Barr virus, according to a later analysis. It was suggested by the authors that the approach could potentially be generalized to other disease states and immunological phenotypes.

The receptor chain draws on TRBV19 and TRBJ2-7; the D gene is perhaps TRBD1, on 6 matching bases. Material: PBMCs. The receptor was isolated from a woman aged 25 to 39 in good health and CMV-seronegative. The CDR3 in this case is CASSIDRGGNEQYF. The DNA sequence is given as TGTGCCAGTAGTATAGACAGGGGCGGCAACGAGCAGTACTTC.